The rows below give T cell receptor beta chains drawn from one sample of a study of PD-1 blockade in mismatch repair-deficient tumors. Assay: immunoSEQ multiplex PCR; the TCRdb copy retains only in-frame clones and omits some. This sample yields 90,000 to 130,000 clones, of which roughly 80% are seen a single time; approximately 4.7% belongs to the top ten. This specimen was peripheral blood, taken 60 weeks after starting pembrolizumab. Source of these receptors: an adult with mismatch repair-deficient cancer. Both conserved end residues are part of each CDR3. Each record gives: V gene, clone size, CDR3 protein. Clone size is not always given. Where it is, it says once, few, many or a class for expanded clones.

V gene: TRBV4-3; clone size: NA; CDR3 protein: CASSQLLAGETGELFF
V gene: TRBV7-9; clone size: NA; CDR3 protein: CASSLEGLRVVTEAFF
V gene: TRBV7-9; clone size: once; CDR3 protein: CASSRTGSPYNEQFF
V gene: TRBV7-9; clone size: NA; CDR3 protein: CASSRDSNQETQYF
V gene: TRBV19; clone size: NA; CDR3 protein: CASSIVTLTGEQYF
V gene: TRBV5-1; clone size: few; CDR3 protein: CASRTGQSNYGYTF
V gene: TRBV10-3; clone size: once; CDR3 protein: CAISVQGAHNEQYF
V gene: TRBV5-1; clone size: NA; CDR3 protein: CASSRQDVQETQYF
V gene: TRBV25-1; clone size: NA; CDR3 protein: CASSDTAGRSYEQYF
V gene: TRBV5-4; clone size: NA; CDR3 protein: CASSFGAGDQPQHF
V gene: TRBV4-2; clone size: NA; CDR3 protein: CASSQGTERVTYEQYF
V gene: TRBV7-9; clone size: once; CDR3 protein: CASSPYRGSSYNEQFF
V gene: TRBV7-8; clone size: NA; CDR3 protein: CASSLVRYEQYF
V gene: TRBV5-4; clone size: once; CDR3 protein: CASSPGLAEETQYF
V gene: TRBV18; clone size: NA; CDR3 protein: CASSPKASGSGEQYF
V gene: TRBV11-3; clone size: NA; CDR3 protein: CASRFTGGYEQYF
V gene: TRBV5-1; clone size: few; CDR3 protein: CASSLRAETYEQYF
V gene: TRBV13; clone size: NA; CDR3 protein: CASSYRLAGDKNQETQYF
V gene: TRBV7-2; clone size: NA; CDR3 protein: CASSLIRGEETQYF
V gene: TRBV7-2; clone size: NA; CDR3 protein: CASSRASGSTGANVLTF
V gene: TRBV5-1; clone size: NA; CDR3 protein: CASSLEGRGHYGYTF
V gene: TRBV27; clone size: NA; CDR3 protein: CASSQGSGGLAGELFF
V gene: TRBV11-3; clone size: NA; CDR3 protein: CASSPPEGGEQFF
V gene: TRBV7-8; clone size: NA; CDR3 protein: CASSLGGGGTEAFF
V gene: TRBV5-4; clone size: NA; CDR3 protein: CASSLEVFPDTQYF
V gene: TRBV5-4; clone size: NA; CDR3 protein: CASSFSQANYGYTF
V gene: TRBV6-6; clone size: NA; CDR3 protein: CASRPAGSADTQYF
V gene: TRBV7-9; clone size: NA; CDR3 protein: CASTGTSGRDTQYF
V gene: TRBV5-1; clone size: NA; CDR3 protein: CASTHSYGTGRDEQYF
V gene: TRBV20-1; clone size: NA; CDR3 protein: CSARVGTQYF
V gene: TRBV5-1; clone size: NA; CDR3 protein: CASSFETPPNEKLFF
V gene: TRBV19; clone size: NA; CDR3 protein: CASSIVAGGELFF
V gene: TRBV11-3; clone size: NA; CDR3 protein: CASTSGTGAGEQYF
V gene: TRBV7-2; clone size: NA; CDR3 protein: CASSLVWLGGSHNEQFF
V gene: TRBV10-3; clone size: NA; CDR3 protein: CAISRQGMVEQYF
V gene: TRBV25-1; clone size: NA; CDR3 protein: CASRVTGAGNTGELFF
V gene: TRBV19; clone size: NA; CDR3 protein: CATSDRLGETQYF
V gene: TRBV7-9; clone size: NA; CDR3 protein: CASSLAPRTLNTEAFF
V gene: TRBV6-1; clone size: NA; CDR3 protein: CASLWGRSSGNTIYF
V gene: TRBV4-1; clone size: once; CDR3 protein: CASSPYGTANTGELFF
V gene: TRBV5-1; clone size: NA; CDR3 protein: CASSLFGSPYLFF
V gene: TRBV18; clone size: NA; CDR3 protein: CASSPYSPGEATGELFF
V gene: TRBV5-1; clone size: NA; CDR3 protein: CASSFTGSTDTQYF
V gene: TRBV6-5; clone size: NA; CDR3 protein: CASSSLGRLNTEAFF
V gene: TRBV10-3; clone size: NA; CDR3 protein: CAISEPLDLANTGELFF
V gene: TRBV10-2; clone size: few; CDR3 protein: CASSETDVVYGYTF
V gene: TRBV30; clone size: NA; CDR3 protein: CAWSSSLASSYGYTF
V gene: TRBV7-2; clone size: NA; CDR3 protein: CASSLGLAELDTQYF
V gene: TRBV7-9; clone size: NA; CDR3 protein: CASSLGPGGPYEQYF
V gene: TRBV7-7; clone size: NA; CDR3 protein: CASGATGADTQYF
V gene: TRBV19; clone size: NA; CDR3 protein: CPSGRARSEQFF
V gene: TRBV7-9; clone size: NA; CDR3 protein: CASSLAGDGHEQYF
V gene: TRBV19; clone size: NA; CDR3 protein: CASSIGRGARETQYF
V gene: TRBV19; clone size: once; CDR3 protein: CATTDRGEGEQYF
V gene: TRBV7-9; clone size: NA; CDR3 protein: CASRTGGSYNEQFF